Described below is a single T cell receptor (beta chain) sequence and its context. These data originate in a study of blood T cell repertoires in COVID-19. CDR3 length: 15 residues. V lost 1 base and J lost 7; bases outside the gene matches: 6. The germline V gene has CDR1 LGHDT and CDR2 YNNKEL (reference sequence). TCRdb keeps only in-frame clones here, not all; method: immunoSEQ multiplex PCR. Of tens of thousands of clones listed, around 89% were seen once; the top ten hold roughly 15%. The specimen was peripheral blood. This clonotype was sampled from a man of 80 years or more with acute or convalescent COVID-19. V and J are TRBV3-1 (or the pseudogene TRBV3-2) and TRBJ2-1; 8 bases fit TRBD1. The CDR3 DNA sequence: TGTGCCAGCAGCCAAGGGCAGGGGGCGCGGAATGAGCAGTTCTTC. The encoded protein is CASSQGQGARNEQFF.